One and the same sample provided the 16 T cell receptor beta chains below, sequenced in a study of blood T cell repertoires in COVID-19. Repertoires were generated with immunoSEQ multiplex PCR, while TCRdb's copy carries only in-frame clones and drops some. The sample comprises approximately 270,000 clones, approximately 83% of which are singletons, and 8% to 13% rests with the top ten. Material: peripheral blood. The receptor set was obtained from a woman in her 70s with acute or convalescent COVID-19.

V usage is TRBV5-1 and J usage is TRBJ1-1; D unclear. CDR1 is SGHRS and CDR2 is YFSETQ in the germline V gene. Trimming cost V 2 bases and J 3 bases, with 11 bases left between them. The CDR3 loop spans 14 amino acids. The CDR3 here is CASSFSEGYTEAFF. The CDR3 DNA reads TGCGCCAGCAGCTTCTCCGAGGGCTACACTGAAGCTTTCTTT. Full variable domain (missing parts from reference TRBV5-1 and TRBJ1-1): KAGVTQTPRYLIKTRGQQVTLSCSPISGHRSVSWYQQTPGQGLQFLFEYFSETQRNKGNFPGRFSGRQFSNSRSEMNVSTLELGDSALYLCASSFSEGYTEAFFGQGTRLTVV.

The CDR3: CASAGTGANYGYTF. CDR3 sequence (DNA): TGTGCCAGCGCCGGGACAGGCGCTAACTATGGCTACACCTTC. The gene calls are TRBV6-5 and TRBJ1-2, with 8 positions matching TRBD1. The V and J ends lost 8 bases and 0 bases, in that order; junction bases with no gene match: 5. CDR3 size: 14 residues. Germline-derived CDR1 and CDR2 are MNHEY and SVGAGI.

This rearrangement joins TRBV6-1 to TRBJ2-3, with D maybe TRBD1 (6 bases). V was clipped by 3 bases and J by 6 bases, with 16 bases between them. Germline CDR1 reads MNHNS; CDR2 reads SASEGT. There are 15 residues in the CDR3. The DNA of the CDR3 is TGTGCCAGCAGTGAGAGGTCACAGGGTAGGGATACGCAGTATTTT. Amino acid sequence: CASSERSQGRDTQYF.

The V gene is TRBV5-6, the J gene TRBJ1-5, with D tentatively TRBD1 (6 bases). CDR3 length equals 14 residues. From germline, CDR1 is SGHDT and CDR2 YYEEEE. V was clipped by 3 bases and J by 1 base, with 8 bases between them. The CDR3 DNA reads as TGTGCCAGCAGCTCCGGACAGAGCAATCAGCCCCAGCATTTT. Its protein is CASSSGQSNQPQHF.

The chain carries TRBV15 and TRBJ1-5, with 10 bases matching TRBD1. Looked up from germline, CDR1 is LNHNV and CDR2 is YYDKDF (reference sequence). The CDR3 has 16 residues. The ends lost 2 bases at V and 3 bases at J; junction bases unmatched: 4. The CDR3 reads CATSRRDRGFNQPQHF. CDR3 in DNA: TGTGCCACCAGCAGAAGGGACAGGGGCTTCAATCAGCCCCAGCATTTT. Complete variable domain (other parts from reference TRBV15 and TRBJ1-5): DAMVIQNPRYQVTQFGKPVTLSCSQTLNHNVMYWYQQKSSQAPKLLFHYYDKDFNNEADTPDNFQSRRPNTSFCFLDIRSPGLGDTAMYLCATSRRDRGFNQPQHFGDGTRLSIL.

This clone was observed a few times. The rearrangement joins TRBV6-5 to TRBJ1-6; tentatively, D is TRBD1 (6 bases). V was clipped by 4 bases and J by 8 bases, with 12 bases between them. CDR1 is MNHEY, CDR2 SVGAGI, per germline. The CDR3 runs to 14 residues. In DNA form, the CDR3 reads TGTGCCAGCAGTTGGGGGCGGATAGATTCACCCCTCCACTTT. It is translated as CASSWGRIDSPLHF.

CDR3 sequence reads: CAWSVRQGGIYF. The CDR3 DNA is TGTGCCTGGAGTGTTAGACAGGGCGGCATATATTTT. This chain links TRBV30 with TRBJ1-3, with 7 bases that match TRBD1. There are 12 residues in the CDR3. The V segment lost 0 bases and the J segment 12 bases; nucleotides outside the gene matches: 5. Germline V gene lookup returns CDR1 GTSNPN and CDR2 SVGIG (reference sequence).

The V and J genes are TRBV29-1 and TRBJ2-2; the D gene is possibly TRBD1 (6 bases). CDR1 and CDR2 from the germline V gene are SQVTM and ANQGSEA. V lost 3 bases and J 6 bases, leaving 8 bases between the germline ends. CDR3 length: 12 amino acids. The CDR3 loop is CSVDRGPGELFF. DNA of the CDR3: TGCAGCGTTGACAGGGGACCCGGGGAGCTGTTTTTT.

In nucleotides, the CDR3 is TGTGCCAGCAGCTCTCGGGGACAGGGGAACATTCAGTACTTC. It encodes CASSSRGQGNIQYF. The genes are TRBV11-1 and TRBJ2-4, with TRBD1 matching 10 bases. V dropped 4 bases and J dropped 7; count of bases not matched to a gene: 4. Germline V gives CDR1 SGHAT, CDR2 FQDESV (reference sequence). The CDR3 loop spans 14 amino acids.

The chain has TRBV6-5 and TRBJ1-2; D unclear. The CDR3 sequence is 13 residues long. Trimming left V 6 bases short and J 7 bases short, with 15 bases between. Germline CDR1 and CDR2: MNHEY and SVGAGI. DNA for the CDR3: TGTGCCAGCAGGAACCCGAGCGGTGGTGGCTACACCTTC. It translates to CASRNPSGGGYTF.

The V gene is TRBV5-6, the J gene TRBJ1-3; TRBD1 matches at 7 bases. V was pared by 0 bases and J by 5 bases, with 14 bases of the junction left unmatched. This CDR3 comprises 18 residues. In germline, CDR1 is SGHDT, CDR2 YYEEEE. CDR3 nucleotide sequence: TGTGCCAGCAGCTTGGGAACAGGGGTGGGAGGAACGCGAAACACCATATATTTT. Its protein product is CASSLGTGVGGTRNTIYF.

V usage is TRBV2 and J usage is TRBJ2-1, with D perhaps TRBD1 (7 bases). Per germline, CDR1 SNHLY and CDR2 FYNNEI. Trimming stripped 4 bases from V and 7 bases from J, with 17 bases between. The CDR3 covers 15 residues. The CDR3 reads CASSARQGGINEQFF. CDR3 in DNA: TGTGCCAGCAGTGCTCGGCAGGGGGGAATTAATGAGCAGTTCTTC.

This clone was found a few times. CDR3 region: CASSILGELFF. The CDR3 nucleotides read TGTGCCAGCTCAATCTTGGGGGAGCTGTTTTTT. The rearrangement joins TRBV18 to TRBJ2-2; D is undetermined. Germline loops: CDR1 KGHSH, CDR2 LQKENI. CDR3 length: 11 residues. V was pared by 5 bases and J by 8 bases, with 6 bases between.

The genes are TRBV7-9 and TRBJ1-2; perhaps TRBD1 as D (5 bases). Trimming took off 1 base at V and 5 bases at J, with 20 bases between the two ends. This CDR3 is built from 17 residues. Germline V gives CDR1 SEHNR, CDR2 FQNEAQ (reference sequence). The CDR3 is CASSLGSTGGTLYGYTF. CDR3 DNA sequence: TGTGCCAGCAGCTTAGGATCTACGGGGGGAACTCTTTATGGCTACACCTTC.

The chain links TRBV10-3 to TRBJ1-1; no firm D call. Germline V gene lookup returns CDR1 ENHRY and CDR2 SYGVKD. The CDR3 loop spans 15 amino acids. The V end was cut by 7 bases, the J end by 3 bases, with 18 bases between. This chain's CDR3 is CAITREESKDTEAFF. CDR3 nucleotides: TGTGCCATCACTCGTGAGGAGTCGAAAGACACTGAAGCTTTCTTT.

As regards this clone: A junction end diverges from the germline sequence, so it may reflect a read error. The rearrangement joins TRBV12-3 or TRBV12-4 to TRBJ1-1, with TRBD1 identical over 9 bases. This CDR3 region has 13 residues. The CDR3 nucleotides read TGTGCCAGCAGATTAGATTGGACAGGGGTGGCTTTCTTT. Its translation: CASRLDWTGVAFF.